These 5 T cell receptor beta chains share one sample of origin, sequenced in a study of blood T cells in healthy people across ages. Primers used in a second PCR of about 7 to 12 cycles were a sample-barcoded 5' primer and a J-beta primer mix. Each CDR3 protein gets one entry after TCRdb re-called the 5' RACE reads with MiXCR. Of 800,000 to 1,000,000 distinct CDR3 sequences listed, about 44% are singletons. Material: blood. The receptors derive from a young man in good health.

This clonotype was counted between two and nine times. J is TRBJ2-7 and V is TRBV3-1; no definite D call. Per germline, CDR1 LGHDT and CDR2 YNNKEL (reference sequence). This CDR3 spans 13 amino acids. V was shortened by 1 base and J by 7 bases, with 11 bases between the two germline ends. DNA of the CDR3: TGTGCCAGCAGCCAAGGTCGTTCGGTAGAGCAGTACTTC. Its protein product is CASSQGRSVEQYF.

Concerning this clonotype: This may arise from a read error, as a much more abundant clone is one base away. The chain uses TRBV19 and TRBJ2-5, with D possibly being TRBD1 (6 bases). In germline, CDR1 is LNHDA, CDR2 SQIVND (reference sequence). CDR3 length: 12 amino acids. Deletions cut 1 base from V and 11 bases from J, with 11 bases between. DNA of the CDR3: TGTGCCAGTAGTATAGGGGGGCGTGAGCAGTACTTC. It encodes CASSIGGREQYF.

The J gene is TRBJ2-3, the V gene TRBV10-1; 12 nucleotides agree with TRBD2. This CDR3 is built from 16 residues. The V gene end was trimmed by 0 bases and the J gene end by 6 bases; junction bases not matched to a gene: 4. Germline V gene lookup returns CDR1 WNHNN and CDR2 SYGVQD (reference sequence). CDR3 in DNA: TGCGCCAGCAGTGAGTCGCCTAGCGGGGGGGCCGATACGCAGTATTTT. It specifies CASSESPSGGADTQYF.

This chain links TRBV11-3 with TRBJ1-1; D not resolved. The CDR3 loop spans 14 amino acids. From germline, CDR1 is SGHNT and CDR2 YENEEA. Trimming removed 5 bases from V and 2 bases from J, with 12 bases in between. CDR3 sequence (DNA): TGTGCCAGCAGCCCAAGGGTTGGTAACACTGAAGCTTTCTTT. Its protein product is CASSPRVGNTEAFF.

The rearrangement joins TRBV4-1 to TRBJ2-7; 15 positions agree with TRBD2. The CDR3 spans 18 residues. The germline CDR1 and CDR2 sequences are MGHRA and YSYEKL. The ends lost 2 bases at V and 0 bases at J; junction bases unmatched: 5. CDR3 DNA: TGCGCCAGCAGCCAATCCGGGACTAGCGGGGGGTCCTCCTACGAGCAGTACTTC. This sequence encodes CASSQSGTSGGSSYEQYF.